This T cell receptor beta chain was recorded in a study of T-cell memory formation after mild COVID-19. On the study more broadly: Each donor largely had its own TCR clusters.

TCRdb recomputed calls from the 5' RACE reads with MiXCR, one row per CDR3 protein. The sample includes around 83,000 distinct CDR3 sequences, approximately 23% seen only once; the top ten take 42%. The receptor's source is a man aged 18-30 years who had mild COVID-19 (a few samples of this study predate the infection). Cell type and time point are not known. Sequencing was performed on PBMCs or a T cell subset sorted from them (not recorded which).

CDR3 amino acids: CASSAGQRVSYEQYF. The DNA of the CDR3 is TGTGCCAGCAGTGCGGGACAGAGAGTCTCCTACGAGCAGTACTTC. The V call is TRBV12-3 or TRBV12-4, the J call TRBJ2-7; possibly TRBD1 for D (7 bases). CDR3 size: 15 residues. Trimming removed 5 bases at V and 0 bases at J, with 14 bases between.